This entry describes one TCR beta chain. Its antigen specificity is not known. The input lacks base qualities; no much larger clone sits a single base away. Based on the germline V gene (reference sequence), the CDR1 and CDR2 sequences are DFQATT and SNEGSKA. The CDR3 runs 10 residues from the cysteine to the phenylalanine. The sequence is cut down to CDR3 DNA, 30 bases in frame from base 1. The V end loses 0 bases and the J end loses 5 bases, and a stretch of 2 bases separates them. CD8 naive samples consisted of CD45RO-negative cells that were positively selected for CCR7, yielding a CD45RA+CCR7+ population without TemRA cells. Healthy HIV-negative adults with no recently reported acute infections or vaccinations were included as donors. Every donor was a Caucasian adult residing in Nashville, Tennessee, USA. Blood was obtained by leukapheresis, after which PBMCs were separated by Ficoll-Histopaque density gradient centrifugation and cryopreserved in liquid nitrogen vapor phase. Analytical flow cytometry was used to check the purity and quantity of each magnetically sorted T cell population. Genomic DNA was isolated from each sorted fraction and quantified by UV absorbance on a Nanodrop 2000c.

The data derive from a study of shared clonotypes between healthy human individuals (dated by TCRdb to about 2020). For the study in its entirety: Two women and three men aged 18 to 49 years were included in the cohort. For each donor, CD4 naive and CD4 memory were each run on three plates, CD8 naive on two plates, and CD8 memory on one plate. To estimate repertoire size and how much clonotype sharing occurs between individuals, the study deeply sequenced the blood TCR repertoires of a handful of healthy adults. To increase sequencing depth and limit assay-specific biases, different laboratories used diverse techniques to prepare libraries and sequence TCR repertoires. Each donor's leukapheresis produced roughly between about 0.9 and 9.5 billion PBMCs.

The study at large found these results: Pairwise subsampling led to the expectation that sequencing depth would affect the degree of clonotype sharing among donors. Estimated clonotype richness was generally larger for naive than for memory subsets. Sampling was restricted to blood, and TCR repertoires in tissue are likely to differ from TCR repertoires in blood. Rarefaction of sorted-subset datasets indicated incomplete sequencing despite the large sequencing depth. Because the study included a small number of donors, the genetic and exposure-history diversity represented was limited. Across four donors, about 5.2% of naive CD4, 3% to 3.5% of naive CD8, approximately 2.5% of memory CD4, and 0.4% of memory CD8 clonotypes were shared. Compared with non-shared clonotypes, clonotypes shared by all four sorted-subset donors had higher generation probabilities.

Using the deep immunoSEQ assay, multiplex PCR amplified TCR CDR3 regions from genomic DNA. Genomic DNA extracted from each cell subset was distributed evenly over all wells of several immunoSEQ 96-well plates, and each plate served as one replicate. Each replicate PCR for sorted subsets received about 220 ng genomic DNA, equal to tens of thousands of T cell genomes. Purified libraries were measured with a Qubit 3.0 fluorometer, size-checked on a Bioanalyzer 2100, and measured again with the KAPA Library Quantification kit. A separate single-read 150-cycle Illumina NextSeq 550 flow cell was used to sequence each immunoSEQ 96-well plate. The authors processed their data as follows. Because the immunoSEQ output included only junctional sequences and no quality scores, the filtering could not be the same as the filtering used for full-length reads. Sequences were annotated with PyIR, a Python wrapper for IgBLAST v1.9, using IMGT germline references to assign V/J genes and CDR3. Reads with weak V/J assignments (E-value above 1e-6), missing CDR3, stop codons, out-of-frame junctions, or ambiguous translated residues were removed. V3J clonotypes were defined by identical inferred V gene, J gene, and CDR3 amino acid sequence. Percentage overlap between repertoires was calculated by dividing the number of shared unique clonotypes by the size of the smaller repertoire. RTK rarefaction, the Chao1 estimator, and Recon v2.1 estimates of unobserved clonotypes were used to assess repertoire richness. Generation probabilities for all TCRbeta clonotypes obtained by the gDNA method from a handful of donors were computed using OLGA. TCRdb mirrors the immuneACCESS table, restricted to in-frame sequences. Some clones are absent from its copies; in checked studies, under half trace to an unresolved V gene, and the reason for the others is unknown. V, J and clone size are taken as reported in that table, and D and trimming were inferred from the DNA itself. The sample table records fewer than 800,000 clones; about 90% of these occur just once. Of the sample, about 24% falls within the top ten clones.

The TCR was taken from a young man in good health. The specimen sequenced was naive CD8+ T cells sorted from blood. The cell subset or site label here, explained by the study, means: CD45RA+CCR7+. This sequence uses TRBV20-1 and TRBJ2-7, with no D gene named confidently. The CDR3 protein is CSARENEQYF. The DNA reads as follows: TGCAGTGCTAGAGAGAACGAGCAGTACTTC.